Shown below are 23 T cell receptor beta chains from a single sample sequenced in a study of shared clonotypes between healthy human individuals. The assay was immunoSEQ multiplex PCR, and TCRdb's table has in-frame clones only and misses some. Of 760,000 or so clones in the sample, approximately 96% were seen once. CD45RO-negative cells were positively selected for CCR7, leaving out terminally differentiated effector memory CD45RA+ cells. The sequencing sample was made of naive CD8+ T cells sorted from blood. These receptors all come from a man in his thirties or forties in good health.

The CDR3 nucleotides are TGTGCTAGTGGGCCACCCTTGACACCCCTCCACTTT. Translated: CASGPPLTPLHF. The chain recombines TRBV12-5 with TRBJ1-6; no firm D call. V shed 6 bases and J shed 11 bases, with 11 bases lying between them. This CDR3 is 12 amino acids long. In germline, CDR1 is LGHNT, CDR2 FRNRAP.

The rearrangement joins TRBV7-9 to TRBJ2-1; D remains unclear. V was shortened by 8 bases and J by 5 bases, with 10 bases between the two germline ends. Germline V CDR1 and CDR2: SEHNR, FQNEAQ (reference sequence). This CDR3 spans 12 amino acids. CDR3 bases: TGTGCCAGCTCCCGATCCGACAATGAGCAGTTCTTC. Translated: CASSRSDNEQFF.

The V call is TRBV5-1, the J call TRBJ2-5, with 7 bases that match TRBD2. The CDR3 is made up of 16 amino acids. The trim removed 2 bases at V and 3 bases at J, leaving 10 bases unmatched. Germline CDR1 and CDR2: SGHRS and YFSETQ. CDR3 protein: CASSFFLSGAEETQYF. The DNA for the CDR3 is TGCGCCAGCAGCTTCTTCCTCAGCGGGGCAGAAGAGACCCAGTACTTC.

CDR3 DNA sequence: TGTGCCAGTAGTATTCAGGGGGATGCTACCTACGAGCAGTACTTC. As protein: CASSIQGDATYEQYF. The V gene is TRBV19, the J gene TRBJ2-7, with 7 nucleotides matching TRBD1. The CDR3 sequence is 15 residues long. After removal of 3 bases from V and 2 bases from J, the junction contained 7 bases not matched to a gene. Germline-derived CDR1 and CDR2 are LNHDA and SQIVND (reference sequence). Full variable domain (missing parts from reference TRBV19 and TRBJ2-7): DGGITQSPKYLFRKEGQNVTLSCEQNLNHDAMYWYRQDPGQGLRLIYYSQIVNDFQKGDIAEGYSVSREKKESFPLTVTSAQKNPTAFYLCASSIQGDATYEQYFGPGTRLTVT.

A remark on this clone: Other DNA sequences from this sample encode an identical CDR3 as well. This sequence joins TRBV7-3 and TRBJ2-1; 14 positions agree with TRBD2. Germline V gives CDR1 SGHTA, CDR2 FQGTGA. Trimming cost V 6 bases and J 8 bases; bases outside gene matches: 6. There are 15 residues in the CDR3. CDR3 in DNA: TGTGCCAGCAGTTCAGGGACTAGCGGGAGCGATGAGCAGTTCTTC. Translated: CASSSGTSGSDEQFF. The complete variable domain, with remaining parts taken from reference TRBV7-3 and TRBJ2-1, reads GAGVSQTPSNKVTEKGKYVELRCDPISGHTALYWYRQSLGQGPEFLIYFQGTGAADDSGLPNDRFFAVRPEGSVSTLKIQRTERGDSAVYLCASSSGTSGSDEQFFGPGTRLTVL.

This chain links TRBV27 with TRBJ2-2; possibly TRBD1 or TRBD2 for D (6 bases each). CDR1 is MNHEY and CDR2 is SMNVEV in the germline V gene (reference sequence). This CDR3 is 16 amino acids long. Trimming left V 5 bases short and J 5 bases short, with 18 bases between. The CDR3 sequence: CASSRGTFRRTGELFF. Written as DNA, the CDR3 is TGTGCCAGCAGTCGCGGGACATTCCGGAGGACCGGGGAGCTGTTTTTT.

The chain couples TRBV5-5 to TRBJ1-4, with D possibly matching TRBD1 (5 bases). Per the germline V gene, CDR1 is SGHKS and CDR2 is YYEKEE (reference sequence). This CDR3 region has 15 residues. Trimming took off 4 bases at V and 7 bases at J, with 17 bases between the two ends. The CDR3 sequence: CASSPGRQRGEKLFF. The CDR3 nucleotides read TGTGCCAGCAGCCCAGGTAGACAGAGAGGTGAAAAACTGTTTTTT.

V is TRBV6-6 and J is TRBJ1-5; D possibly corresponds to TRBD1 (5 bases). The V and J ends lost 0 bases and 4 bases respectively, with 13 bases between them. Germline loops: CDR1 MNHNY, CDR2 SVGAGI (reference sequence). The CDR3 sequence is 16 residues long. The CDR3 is CASSYSLRGENQPQHF. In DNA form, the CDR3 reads TGTGCCAGCAGTTACTCGTTAAGGGGAGAAAATCAGCCCCAGCATTTT.

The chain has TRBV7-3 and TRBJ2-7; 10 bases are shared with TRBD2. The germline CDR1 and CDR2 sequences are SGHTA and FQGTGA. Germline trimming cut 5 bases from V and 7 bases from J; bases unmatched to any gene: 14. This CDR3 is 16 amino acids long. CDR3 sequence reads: CASSLLPGLATTEQYF. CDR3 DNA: TGTGCCAGCAGCCTCCTCCCGGGACTAGCGACAACAGAGCAGTACTTC.

The CDR3, as DNA: TGTGCCAGCAGCTACCGGTTTGCCACCCTGACCGGGGAGCTGTTTTTT. It translates to CASSYRFATLTGELFF. The chain recombines TRBV7-8 with TRBJ2-2; D remains unclear. With 4 bases removed from V and 5 bases from J, the gap between germline ends came to 17 bases. CDR1 and CDR2 (germline): SGHVS, FQNEAQ. This CDR3 has 16 residues.

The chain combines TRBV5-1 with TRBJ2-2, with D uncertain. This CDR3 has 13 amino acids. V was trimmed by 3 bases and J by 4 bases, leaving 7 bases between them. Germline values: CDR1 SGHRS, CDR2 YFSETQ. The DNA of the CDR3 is TGCGCCAGCAGCTGGTTCGGCACCGGGGAGCTGTTTTTT. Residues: CASSWFGTGELFF.

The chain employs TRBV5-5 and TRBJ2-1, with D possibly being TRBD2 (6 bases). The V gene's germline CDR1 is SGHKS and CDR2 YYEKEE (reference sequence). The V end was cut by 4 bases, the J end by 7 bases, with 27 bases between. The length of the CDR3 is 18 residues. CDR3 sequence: CASSTGTPLWSTKNEQFF. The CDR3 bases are TGTGCCAGCAGCACCGGGACTCCACTCTGGAGTACTAAAAATGAGCAGTTCTTC.

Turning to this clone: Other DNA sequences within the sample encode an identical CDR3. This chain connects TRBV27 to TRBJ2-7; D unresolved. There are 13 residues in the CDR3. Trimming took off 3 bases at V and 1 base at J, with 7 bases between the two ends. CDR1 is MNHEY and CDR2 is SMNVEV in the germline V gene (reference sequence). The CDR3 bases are TGTGCCAGCAGTTTTGGGCCGTCCTACGAGCAGTACTTC. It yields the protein CASSFGPSYEQYF.

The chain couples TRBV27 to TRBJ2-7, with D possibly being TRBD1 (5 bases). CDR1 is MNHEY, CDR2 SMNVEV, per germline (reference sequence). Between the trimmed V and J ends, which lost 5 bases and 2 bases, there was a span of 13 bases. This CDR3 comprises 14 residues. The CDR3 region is CASSPGLRPYEQYF. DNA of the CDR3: TGTGCCAGCAGTCCAGGGTTAAGACCCTACGAGCAGTACTTC.

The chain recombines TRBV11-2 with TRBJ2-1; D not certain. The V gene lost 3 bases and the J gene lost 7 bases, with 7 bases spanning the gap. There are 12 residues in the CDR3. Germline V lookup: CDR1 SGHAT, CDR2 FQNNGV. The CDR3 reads CASSFLRNEQFF. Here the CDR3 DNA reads TGTGCCAGCAGCTTCCTACGAAATGAGCAGTTCTTC.

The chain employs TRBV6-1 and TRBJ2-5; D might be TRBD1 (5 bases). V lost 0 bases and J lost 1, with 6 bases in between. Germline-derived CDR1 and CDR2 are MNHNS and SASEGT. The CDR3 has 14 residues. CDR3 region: CASSEARAQETQYF. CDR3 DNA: TGTGCCAGCAGTGAAGCCAGGGCCCAAGAGACCCAGTACTTC.

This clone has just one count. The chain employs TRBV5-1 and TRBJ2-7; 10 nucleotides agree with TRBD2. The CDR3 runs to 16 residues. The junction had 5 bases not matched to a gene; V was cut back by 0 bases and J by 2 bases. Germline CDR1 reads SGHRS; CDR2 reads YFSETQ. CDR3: CASSLELAGSTYEQYF. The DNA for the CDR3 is TGCGCCAGCAGCTTGGAACTAGCGGGATCAACCTACGAGCAGTACTTC.

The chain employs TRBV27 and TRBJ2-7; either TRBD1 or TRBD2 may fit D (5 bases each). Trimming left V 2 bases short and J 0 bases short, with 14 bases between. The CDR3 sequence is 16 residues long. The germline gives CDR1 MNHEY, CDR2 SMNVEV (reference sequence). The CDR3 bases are TGTGCCAGCAGTTTAGGTCACCGGGACCTCTCCTACGAGCAGTACTTC. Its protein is CASSLGHRDLSYEQYF.

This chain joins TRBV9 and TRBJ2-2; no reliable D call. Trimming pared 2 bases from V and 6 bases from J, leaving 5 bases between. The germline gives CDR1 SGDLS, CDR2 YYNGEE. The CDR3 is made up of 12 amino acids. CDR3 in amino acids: CASSVSAGELFF. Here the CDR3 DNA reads TGTGCCAGCAGCGTGTCTGCCGGGGAGCTGTTTTTT.

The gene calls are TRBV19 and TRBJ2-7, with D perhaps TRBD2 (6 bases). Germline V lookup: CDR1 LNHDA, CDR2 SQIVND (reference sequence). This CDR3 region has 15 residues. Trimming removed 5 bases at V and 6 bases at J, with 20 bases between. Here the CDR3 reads CASSLIHAAEGEQYF. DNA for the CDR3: TGTGCCAGTAGTTTGATCCACGCCGCGGAGGGCGAGCAGTACTTC.

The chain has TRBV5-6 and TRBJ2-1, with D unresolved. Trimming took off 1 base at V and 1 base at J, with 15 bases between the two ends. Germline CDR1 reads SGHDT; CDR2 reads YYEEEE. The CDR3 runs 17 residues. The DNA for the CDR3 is TGTGCCAGCAGCTTGCGCGGCACTCTAAGATCCTACAATGAGCAGTTCTTC. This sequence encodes CASSLRGTLRSYNEQFF.

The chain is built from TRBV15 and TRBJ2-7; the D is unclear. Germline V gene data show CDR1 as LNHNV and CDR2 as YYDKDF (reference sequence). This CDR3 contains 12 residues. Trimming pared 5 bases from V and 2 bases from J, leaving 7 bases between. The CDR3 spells CATSESAYEQYF. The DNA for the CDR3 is TGTGCCACCAGCGAATCGGCCTACGAGCAGTACTTC.

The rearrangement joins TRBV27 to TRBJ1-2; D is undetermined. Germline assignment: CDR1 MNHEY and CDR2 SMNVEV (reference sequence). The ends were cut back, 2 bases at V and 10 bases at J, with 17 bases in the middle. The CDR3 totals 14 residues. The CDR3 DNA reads TGTGCCAGCAGTTTAGCCCCCCAAGGGCAGGACTACACCTTC. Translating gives CASSLAPQGQDYTF.